This T cell receptor beta chain came from a study of cytotoxic CD8 clonotypes in ibrutinib-treated CLL. Whole-study context: Once patients had received a median around 12 months of treatment, range 6 to 36, response samples were obtained.

Germline-derived CDR1 and CDR2 are MDHEN and SYDVKM. This CDR3 is built from 17 residues. Deletions cut 3 bases from V and 5 bases from J, with 17 bases between. Profiled with immunoSEQ multiplex PCR; TCRdb holds only in-frame clones, not every one. The sample lists about 130,000 clones, approximately 85% occurring once. The sample consisted of PBMCs, taken after 24 months of ibrutinib treatment. The sequence was obtained from a human donor with chronic lymphocytic leukemia. This chain joins TRBV28 and TRBJ1-6; a weak D match, TRBD1 (6 bases). The CDR3 DNA reads TGTGCCAGCAGTTTTAATAGGGGGGGGCGGCATAATTCACCCCTCCACTTT. Translated: CASSFNRGGRHNSPLHF.